The TCR beta chain under discussion was sequenced for a study of blood T cell repertoires in COVID-19. Profiled with immunoSEQ multiplex PCR; TCRdb holds only in-frame clones, not every one. The data hold 140,000 to 150,000 clones, with 84% observed a single time. This CDR3 contains 15 residues. Per the germline V gene, CDR1 is SEHNR and CDR2 is FQNEAQ (reference sequence). Trimming stripped 5 bases from V and 1 base from J, with 14 bases between. This clone was seen a handful of times. The origin of this receptor is a human donor in a cohort sampled during active COVID-19. Sequencing was done on a sample of peripheral blood. V usage is TRBV7-9 and J usage is TRBJ1-1; no reliable D call. CDR3 nucleotides: TGTGCCAGCAGCCCGCTAAATAATCCGAACACTGAAGCTTTCTTT. Its translation: CASSPLNNPNTEAFF.